Listed below are T cell receptor beta chains from one sample, sequenced in a study of beta chain features in type 1 diabetes. The assay was immunoSEQ multiplex PCR, and TCRdb's table has in-frame clones only and misses some. The sample gives 680,000 or so clones, roughly a sixth of which show up once; under 0.095% is in the top ten. The source material was naive CD4+ T cells from blood. These receptors were taken from a man aged 18 to 29 in good health. Each CDR3 is given with its conserved first and last residue. Fields, in order: J gene, D gene, V gene, clone size, CDR3 protein, CDR3 DNA. A D gene is named only where the DNA matches it firmly. Only part of the rows carry a size: once, few, many, or a class if the clone is expanded.

j_call: TRBJ1-1; d_call: TRBD1; v_call: TRBV18; clone_size: -; cdr3_aa: CASSPATGPFEAFF; cdr3_nt: TGTGCCAGCTCACCAGCGACAGGGCCCTTTGAAGCTTTCTTT
j_call: TRBJ2-1; d_call: -; v_call: TRBV10-3; clone_size: few; cdr3_aa: CAISFNTNEQFF; cdr3_nt: TGTGCCATCAGCTTCAACACCAATGAGCAGTTCTTC
j_call: TRBJ2-5; d_call: -; v_call: TRBV19; clone_size: few; cdr3_aa: CASSVVTQETQYF; cdr3_nt: TGTGCCAGTAGTGTTGTAACTCAAGAGACCCAGTACTTC
j_call: TRBJ1-6; d_call: -; v_call: TRBV28; clone_size: -; cdr3_aa: CASSLAQGNYSPLHF; cdr3_nt: TGTGCCAGCAGTTTAGCACAGGGTAATTATTCACCCCTCCACTTT
j_call: TRBJ2-2; d_call: TRBD1; v_call: TRBV30; clone_size: few; cdr3_aa: CAWRKDRVATGELFF; cdr3_nt: TGTGCCTGGAGAAAGGACAGGGTGGCCACCGGGGAGCTGTTTTTT
j_call: TRBJ1-2; d_call: TRBD1; v_call: TRBV30; clone_size: few; cdr3_aa: CAWSEQGILYYGYTF; cdr3_nt: TGTGCCTGGAGTGAACAGGGGATTTTGTACTATGGCTACACCTTC
j_call: TRBJ1-2; d_call: TRBD1; v_call: TRBV19; clone_size: -; cdr3_aa: CASSPSWTGRYGYTF; cdr3_nt: TGTGCCAGTAGTCCGTCTTGGACAGGGCGCTATGGCTACACCTTC
j_call: TRBJ2-7; d_call: -; v_call: TRBV6-5; clone_size: few; cdr3_aa: CASTGELRGTYEQYF; cdr3_nt: TGTGCCAGCACCGGAGAATTGAGGGGTACCTACGAGCAGTACTTC
j_call: TRBJ2-5; d_call: TRBD2; v_call: TRBV4-2; clone_size: few; cdr3_aa: CASSQGRFSGGVAKTQYF; cdr3_nt: TGTGCCAGCAGCCAAGGCAGATTTAGCGGGGGGGTAGCGAAGACCCAGTACTTC
j_call: TRBJ2-1; d_call: -; v_call: TRBV23-1; clone_size: -; cdr3_aa: CASSQETDSYNEQFF; cdr3_nt: TGCGCCAGCAGTCAGGAGACGGATTCCTACAATGAGCAGTTCTTC
j_call: TRBJ2-3; d_call: TRBD1; v_call: TRBV19; clone_size: few; cdr3_aa: CASSLRDRVTDTQYF; cdr3_nt: TGTGCCAGTAGCCTCCGGGACAGGGTCACAGATACGCAGTATTTT
j_call: TRBJ2-1; d_call: -; v_call: TRBV6-5; clone_size: -; cdr3_aa: CASSYSSRAQIF; cdr3_nt: TGTGCCAGCAGTTACTCGTCTCGCGCCCAAATCTTC
j_call: TRBJ1-1; d_call: -; v_call: TRBV6-5; clone_size: few; cdr3_aa: CATKTLKGDTEAFF; cdr3_nt: TGTGCCACCAAGACACTAAAGGGGGACACTGAAGCTTTCTTT
j_call: TRBJ2-2; d_call: TRBD1; v_call: TRBV10-3; clone_size: -; cdr3_aa: CAITRTGGITGELFF; cdr3_nt: TGTGCCATCACCCGGACAGGGGGCATCACCGGGGAGCTGTTTTTT
j_call: TRBJ2-5; d_call: -; v_call: TRBV7-2; clone_size: -; cdr3_aa: CASSLRGIETQYF; cdr3_nt: TGTGCCAGCAGCTTAAGAGGGATAGAGACCCAGTACTTC
j_call: TRBJ2-3; d_call: -; v_call: TRBV7-2; clone_size: few; cdr3_aa: CASSLAGASSTDTQYF; cdr3_nt: TGTGCCAGCAGCCTCGCGGGGGCATCTTCCACAGATACGCAGTATTTT
j_call: TRBJ1-5; d_call: -; v_call: TRBV29-1; clone_size: few; cdr3_aa: CSVGWDVYSNQPQHF; cdr3_nt: TGCAGCGTTGGGTGGGACGTCTATAGCAATCAGCCCCAGCATTTT
j_call: TRBJ2-7; d_call: TRBD1; v_call: TRBV29-1; clone_size: -; cdr3_aa: CSVGRQGGEQYF; cdr3_nt: TGCAGCGTAGGAAGACAGGGCGGGGAGCAGTACTTC
j_call: TRBJ1-3; d_call: -; v_call: TRBV18; clone_size: few; cdr3_aa: CASSPRTGSSGNTIYF; cdr3_nt: TGTGCCAGCTCACCGAGGACGGGGAGCTCTGGAAACACCATATATTTT
j_call: TRBJ2-5; d_call: -; v_call: TRBV7-8; clone_size: -; cdr3_aa: CVLGRLGETQYF; cdr3_nt: TGTGTGTTGGGGCGTCTGGGAGAGACCCAGTACTTC
j_call: TRBJ2-4; d_call: -; v_call: TRBV11-3; clone_size: few; cdr3_aa: CASSFPAKNIQYF; cdr3_nt: TGTGCCAGCAGCTTTCCAGCCAAAAACATTCAGTACTTC
j_call: TRBJ1-1; d_call: -; v_call: TRBV29-1; clone_size: -; cdr3_aa: CSEIIRGSRNTEAFF; cdr3_nt: TGCAGCGAGATTATCCGGGGCTCGAGGAACACTGAAGCTTTCTTT
j_call: TRBJ1-2; d_call: TRBD1; v_call: TRBV9; clone_size: few; cdr3_aa: CASSVPGGYGYTF; cdr3_nt: TGTGCCAGCAGCGTCCCAGGGGGCTATGGCTACACCTTC
j_call: TRBJ2-2; d_call: -; v_call: TRBV2; clone_size: few; cdr3_aa: CASQDVAGELFF; cdr3_nt: TGTGCCAGCCAGGATGTCGCCGGGGAGCTGTTTTTT